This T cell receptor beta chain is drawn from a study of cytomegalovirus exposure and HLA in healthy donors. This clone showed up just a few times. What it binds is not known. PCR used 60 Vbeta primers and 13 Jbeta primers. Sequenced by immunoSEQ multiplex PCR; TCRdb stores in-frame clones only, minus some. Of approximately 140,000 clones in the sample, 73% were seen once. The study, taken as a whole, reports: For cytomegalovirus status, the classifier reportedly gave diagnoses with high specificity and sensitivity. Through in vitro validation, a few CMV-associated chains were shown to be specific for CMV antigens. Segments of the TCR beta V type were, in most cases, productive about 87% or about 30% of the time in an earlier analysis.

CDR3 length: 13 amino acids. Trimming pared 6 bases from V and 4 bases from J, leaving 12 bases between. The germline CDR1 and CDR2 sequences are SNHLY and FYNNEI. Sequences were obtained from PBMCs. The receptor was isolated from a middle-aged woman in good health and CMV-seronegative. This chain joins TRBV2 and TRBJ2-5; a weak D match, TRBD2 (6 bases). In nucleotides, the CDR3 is TGTGCCAGCAGCGGGGAGGCGGGAGAGACCCAGTACTTC. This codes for CASSGEAGETQYF.